These 12 T cell receptor beta chains were sequenced from one sample in a study of blood T cell repertoires in COVID-19. Here immunoSEQ multiplex PCR was the method, and the copy in TCRdb shows in-frame clones only, minus some. Of 15,000 to 17,000 clones in the sample, 70% to 90% were seen once. Sequencing was done on a sample of peripheral blood. The receptors were sampled from a man aged 55 to 70 with acute or convalescent COVID-19.

The V and J genes are TRBV6-4 and TRBJ2-6, with D perhaps matching TRBD1 (6 bases). Looked up from germline, CDR1 is MRHNA and CDR2 is SNTAGT. CDR3 length: 17 amino acids. With 9 bases removed from V and 2 bases from J, the gap between germline ends came to 20 bases. The DNA of the CDR3 is TGTGCCAGGCGGGTACAGGGCAGGAGCCCTGGGGCCAACGTCCTGACTTTC. Its translation: CARRVQGRSPGANVLTF.

The chain couples TRBV30 to TRBJ1-1; D unclear. Germline assignment: CDR1 GTSNPN and CDR2 SVGIG (reference sequence). The CDR3 has 15 residues. Trimming removed 1 base from V and 4 bases from J, with 16 bases in between. The CDR3 region is CAWSAHRGEGTEAFF. CDR3 nucleotide sequence: TGTGCCTGGAGTGCCCATCGGGGTGAAGGCACTGAAGCTTTCTTT.

This chain joins TRBV29-1 and TRBJ2-5, with 16 positions matching TRBD2. There are 16 residues in the CDR3. Germline CDR1 and CDR2: SQVTM and ANQGSEA. The V gene end was trimmed by 7 bases and the J gene end by 4 bases; junction bases not matched to a gene: 9. The CDR3 nucleotides are TGCAGCGCCCAAGGGACTAGCGGGGGGGTAGGAGAGACCCAGTACTTC. It translates to CSAQGTSGGVGETQYF.

The chain employs TRBV28 and TRBJ2-7; 8 nucleotides line up with TRBD1. Trimming cost V 6 bases and J 5 bases; bases outside gene matches: 3. The CDR3 sequence is 12 residues long. Germline CDR1 MDHEN, CDR2 SYDVKM. CDR3 sequence reads: CASRTGVDEQYF. The DNA of the CDR3 is TGTGCCAGCAGGACAGGGGTCGACGAGCAGTACTTC.

V and J are TRBV7-9 and TRBJ2-2; a possible D gene is TRBD2 (5 bases). The V gene lost 5 bases and the J gene lost 8 bases, with 9 bases spanning the gap. CDR3 length: 12 residues. CDR1 SEHNR and CDR2 FQNEAQ come from the germline V gene (reference sequence). This CDR3 reads CASSRETGELFF. The CDR3 DNA sequence: TGTGCCAGCAGCCGGGAAACAGGGGAGCTGTTTTTT.

This sequence joins TRBV6-5 and TRBJ2-1; 8 bases line up with TRBD2. With 7 bases clipped from V and 3 bases from J, the junction kept 8 bases outside the gene matches. This CDR3 has 15 amino acids. In germline, CDR1 is MNHEY, CDR2 SVGAGI. CDR3 bases: TGTGCCAGCACCCCCCGGGGGGGGAGCTACAATGAGCAGTTCTTC. It encodes CASTPRGGSYNEQFF.

The chain couples TRBV7-2 to TRBJ2-1, with TRBD1 matching 9 bases. V lost 4 bases and J lost 3; bases outside the gene matches: 4. CDR1 SGHTA and CDR2 FQGNSA come from the germline V gene. The CDR3 has 15 residues. CDR3 loop: CASSSGQGFYNEQFF. CDR3 nucleotide sequence: TGTGCCAGCAGCTCAGGACAGGGGTTCTACAATGAGCAGTTCTTC.

V is TRBV24-1 and J is TRBJ1-5, with 9 bases identical to TRBD1. Germline trimming cut 5 bases from V and 1 base from J; bases unmatched to any gene: 5. Germline lookup yields CDR1 KGHDR and CDR2 SFDVKD. The CDR3 is 16 amino acids. The CDR3 sequence is CATSAEGQGSNQPQHF. DNA of the CDR3: TGTGCCACCAGTGCCGAGGGACAGGGAAGCAATCAGCCCCAGCATTTT.

The chain uses TRBV6-4 and TRBJ2-5; 12 nucleotides agree with TRBD2. The V gene end was trimmed by 6 bases and the J gene end by 5 bases; junction bases not matched to a gene: 7. Germline CDR1 reads MRHNA; CDR2 reads SNTAGT. The CDR3 is made up of 15 amino acids. The CDR3 here is CASSKTSGSYETQYF. As DNA, the CDR3 is TGTGCCAGCAGCAAGACTAGCGGGAGTTATGAGACCCAGTACTTC.

This chain uses TRBV5-4 with TRBJ1-1; 8 nucleotides align to TRBD1. Germline V lookup: CDR1 SGHNT, CDR2 YYREEE (reference sequence). This CDR3 has 14 residues. The ends lost 1 base at V and 11 bases at J; junction bases unmatched: 10. CDR3 DNA sequence: TGTGCCAGCAGCTTGAACGCAGGGGGCGCGGATGCTTTCTTT. This translates into CASSLNAGGADAFF.

This chain links TRBV19 with TRBJ1-2, with 8 positions matching TRBD1. The V gene's germline CDR1 is LNHDA and CDR2 SQIVND (reference sequence). V dropped 9 bases and J dropped 4; count of bases not matched to a gene: 13. This CDR3 comprises 15 residues. The DNA for the CDR3 is TGTGCCAGCCGGGACAGGCCCTCCTCTACCTATGGCTACACCTTC. Its translation: CASRDRPSSTYGYTF.

The chain couples TRBV18 to TRBJ1-5; 11 nucleotides match TRBD1. Germline CDR1 and CDR2: KGHSH and LQKENI. The CDR3 extends over 16 amino acids. The trim removed 5 bases at V and 7 bases at J, leaving 10 bases unmatched. The CDR3 DNA reads TGTGCCAGCTCATCCGGGACAGGGGGGGTAAGGCAGCCCCAGCATTTT. This codes for CASSSGTGGVRQPQHF.